This paragraph covers one T cell receptor (beta chain) sequence. The target antigen is unknown. This CDR3 contains 19 residues. V lost 4 bases and J lost 5; bases outside the gene matches: 15. Germline assignment: CDR1 SNHLY and CDR2 FYNNEI. This sample is part of a study of cytomegalovirus exposure and HLA in healthy donors. With 60 Vbeta and 13 Jbeta primers, the PCR was carried out. In the original processing: Later, an analysis found some 80 million unique TCR beta chains, and 10 million to 11 million of these were shared. Assay used: immunoSEQ multiplex PCR; TCRdb lists only in-frame clones, some missing. That table is the source of V, J and clone size, and D and trimming were worked out from the DNA. The table includes 150,000 to 200,000 clones, around three quarters detected once. Study-level results: The classifier, whose performance was assessed in both the original and validation cohorts, reportedly diagnosed cytomegalovirus status with high specificity and sensitivity. In a later analysis, several top co-occurrence clusters appeared linked to parvovirus B19, influenza, CMV and Epstein-Barr virus.

This chain connects TRBV2 to TRBJ2-1; TRBD2 aligns across 12 bases. What was sequenced was PBMCs. The sequence came from a woman aged 30 to 39 in good health and CMV-seropositive. The CDR3 sequence is CASSVRRTSGIEADNEQFF. In DNA form, the CDR3 reads TGTGCCAGCAGTGTACGGAGGACTAGCGGGATCGAAGCTGACAATGAGCAGTTCTTC.